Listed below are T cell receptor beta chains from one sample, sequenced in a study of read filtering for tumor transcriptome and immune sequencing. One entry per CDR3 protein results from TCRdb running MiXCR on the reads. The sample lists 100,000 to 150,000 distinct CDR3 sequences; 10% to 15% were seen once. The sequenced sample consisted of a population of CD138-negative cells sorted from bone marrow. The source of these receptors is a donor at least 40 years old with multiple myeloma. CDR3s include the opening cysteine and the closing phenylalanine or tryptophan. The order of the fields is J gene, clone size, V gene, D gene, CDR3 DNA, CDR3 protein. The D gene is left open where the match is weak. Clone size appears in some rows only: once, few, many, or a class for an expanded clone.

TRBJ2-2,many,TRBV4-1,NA,TGCGCCAGCAGGGGGGCGAACGGGGAGCTGTTTTTT,CASRGANGELFF
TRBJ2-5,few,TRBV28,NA,TGTGCCAGCAGTTTATCGCTTCCTCAAGAGACCCAGTACTTC,CASSLSLPQETQYF
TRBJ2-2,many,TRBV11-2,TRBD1,TGTGCCAGCAGCTTAACAGGGGGCTTTGCCGGGGAGCTGTTTTTT,CASSLTGGFAGELFF
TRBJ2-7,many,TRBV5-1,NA,TGCGCCAGCAGCTTGGCGGCCGGGAATGAGTACGAGCAGTACTTC,CASSLAAGNEYEQYF
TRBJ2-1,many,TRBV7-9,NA,TGTGCCAGCAGTGGGTATTCCTACAATGAGCAGTTCTTC,CASSGYSYNEQFF
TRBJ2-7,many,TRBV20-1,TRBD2,TGCAGTGCTAGGGATAGCGGGAGTAACTCCTACGAGCAGTACTTC,CSARDSGSNSYEQYF
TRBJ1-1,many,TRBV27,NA,TGTGCCAGCAGCCGAGGCCCCTGGAACACTGAAGCTTTCTTT,CASSRGPWNTEAFF
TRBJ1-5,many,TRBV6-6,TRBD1,TGTGCCAGCAGAGCCCGGTTGGGGACAGGGACGGGTCAGCCCCAGCATTTT,CASRARLGTGTGQPQHF
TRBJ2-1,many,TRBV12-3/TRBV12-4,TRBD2,TGTGCCAGCAGCCGAAGCGGGAGGTATGAGCAGTTCTTC,CASSRSGRYEQFF
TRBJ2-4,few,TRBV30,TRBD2,TGTGCCTGTCTACTAGCGGGGAGAAACATTCAGTACTTC,CACLLAGRNIQYF
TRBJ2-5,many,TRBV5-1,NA,TGCGCCAGCAGCGATGGACTGGCGCCCCAGTACTTC,CASSDGLAPQYF
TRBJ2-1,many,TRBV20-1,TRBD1,TGCAGTGCCCCTGGGACAGGGGGCGTTGAGCAGTTCTTC,CSAPGTGGVEQFF
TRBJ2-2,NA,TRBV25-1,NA,TGTGCCAGCAGTGAAGATGTCACCGGGGAGCTGTTTTTT,CASSEDVTGELFF
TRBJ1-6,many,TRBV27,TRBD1,TGTGCCAGCAAGAAGGACAGGGAGAATTCACCCCTCCACTTT,CASKKDRENSPLHF
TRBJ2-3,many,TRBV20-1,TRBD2,TGCAGTGCTAGCTTGCGGGGGGGTATTAGCACAGATACGCAGTATTTT,CSASLRGGISTDTQYF
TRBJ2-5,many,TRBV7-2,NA,TGTGCCAGCAGCTTAGTTTCCCCCACCGCGAGGACCCAGTACTTC,CASSLVSPTARTQYF
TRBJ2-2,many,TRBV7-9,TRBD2,TGTGCCAGCTCACGAGGGAGGGCCGACACCGGGGAGCTGTTTTTT,CASSRGRADTGELFF
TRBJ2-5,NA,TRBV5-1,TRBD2,TGCGCCAGCAGCTTGGACGCTAGCGGGGATGGAGAGACCCAGTACTTC,CASSLDASGDGETQYF
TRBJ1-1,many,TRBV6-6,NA,TGTGCCAGCAGCCTACCCGGGGGCGAGAACACTGAAGCTTTCTTT,CASSLPGGENTEAFF
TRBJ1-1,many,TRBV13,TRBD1,TGTGCCAGCAGCTTAGGGGACAGGGGGCAAATTGAAGCTTTCTTT,CASSLGDRGQIEAFF
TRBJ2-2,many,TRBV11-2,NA,TGTGCCAGCAGCCACCGGGACGATAGGATTGTAGGGGAGCTGTTTTTT,CASSHRDDRIVGELFF
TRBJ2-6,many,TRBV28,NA,TGTGCCAGCAGTTTACAGTCCTCTGGGGCCAACGTCCTGACTTTC,CASSLQSSGANVLTF
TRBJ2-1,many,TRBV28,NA,TGTGCCAGCAGTTTACCTCGCAATGAGCAGTTCTTC,CASSLPRNEQFF
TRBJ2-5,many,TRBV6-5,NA,TGTGCCAGCCGCAACCTCCGGGACCGCCAGGTGGAGACCCAGTACTTC,CASRNLRDRQVETQYF
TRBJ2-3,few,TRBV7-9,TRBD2,TGTGCCAGCACCCCCCGGCTAGCGGTTAGCACAGATACGCAGTATTTT,CASTPRLAVSTDTQYF
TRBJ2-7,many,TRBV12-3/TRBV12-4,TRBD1,TGTGCCAGCCGGGACAGGGGGCACGAGCAGTACTTC,CASRDRGHEQYF
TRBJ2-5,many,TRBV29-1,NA,TGCAGCGTGGGGAAGGGCAACCAAGAGACCCAGTACTTC,CSVGKGNQETQYF
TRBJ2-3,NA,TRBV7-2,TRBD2,TGTGCCAGCAGCTTTGGGGGGGTTGGCACAGATACGCAGTATTTT,CASSFGGVGTDTQYF